The clone carrying this T cell receptor beta chain was counted a few times. This sample is drawn from a study of blood T cells in healthy people across ages. Per germline, CDR1 MGHDK and CDR2 SYGVNS. The CDR3 has 17 residues. The V gene lost 1 base and the J gene lost 5 bases, with 17 bases spanning the gap. A sample-barcoded 5' primer and a J-beta primer mix were used in a second PCR of roughly 6 to 11 cycles. Each CDR3 protein gets one entry after TCRdb re-called the 5' RACE reads with MiXCR. The sample has 1,500,000 or so distinct CDR3 sequences, approximately 59% seen once; the top ten hold 6.5% to 8.5%.

The chain employs TRBV25-1 and TRBJ2-2; D perhaps matches TRBD2 (7 bases). Sequencing used blood. The TCR originated in a man younger than 35 in good health. CDR3: CASSEFYEGGATGELFF. CDR3 nucleotides: TGTGCCAGCAGTGAATTCTATGAGGGGGGGGCAACCGGGGAGCTGTTTTTT.